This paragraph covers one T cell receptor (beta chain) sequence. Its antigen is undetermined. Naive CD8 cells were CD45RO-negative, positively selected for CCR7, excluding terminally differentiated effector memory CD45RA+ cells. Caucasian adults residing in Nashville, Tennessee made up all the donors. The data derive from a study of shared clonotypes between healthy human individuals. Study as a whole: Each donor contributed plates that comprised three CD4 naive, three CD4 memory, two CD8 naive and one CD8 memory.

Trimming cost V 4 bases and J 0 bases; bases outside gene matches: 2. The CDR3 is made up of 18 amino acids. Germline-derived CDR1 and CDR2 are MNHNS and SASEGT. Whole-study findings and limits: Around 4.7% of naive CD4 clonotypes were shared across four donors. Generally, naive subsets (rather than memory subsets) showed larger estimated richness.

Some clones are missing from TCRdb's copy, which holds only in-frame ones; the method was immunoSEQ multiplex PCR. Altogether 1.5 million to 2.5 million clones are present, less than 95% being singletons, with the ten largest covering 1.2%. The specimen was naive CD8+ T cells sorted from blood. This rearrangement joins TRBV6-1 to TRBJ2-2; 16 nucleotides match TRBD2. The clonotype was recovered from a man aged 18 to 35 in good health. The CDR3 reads CASSGGLAGGPNTGELFF. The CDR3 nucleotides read TGTGCCAGCAGTGGGGGACTAGCGGGAGGGCCGAACACCGGGGAGCTGTTTTTT.